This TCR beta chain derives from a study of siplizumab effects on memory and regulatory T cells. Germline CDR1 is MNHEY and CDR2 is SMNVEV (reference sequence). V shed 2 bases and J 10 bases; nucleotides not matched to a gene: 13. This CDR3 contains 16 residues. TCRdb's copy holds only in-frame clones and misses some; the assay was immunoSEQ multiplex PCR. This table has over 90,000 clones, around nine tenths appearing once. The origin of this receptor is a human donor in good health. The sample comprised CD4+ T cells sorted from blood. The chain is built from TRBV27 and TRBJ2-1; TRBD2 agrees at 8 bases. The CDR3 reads CASSLEGNGRGREQFF. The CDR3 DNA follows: TGTGCCAGCAGTTTAGAGGGGAACGGGAGGGGTAGAGAGCAGTTCTTC.